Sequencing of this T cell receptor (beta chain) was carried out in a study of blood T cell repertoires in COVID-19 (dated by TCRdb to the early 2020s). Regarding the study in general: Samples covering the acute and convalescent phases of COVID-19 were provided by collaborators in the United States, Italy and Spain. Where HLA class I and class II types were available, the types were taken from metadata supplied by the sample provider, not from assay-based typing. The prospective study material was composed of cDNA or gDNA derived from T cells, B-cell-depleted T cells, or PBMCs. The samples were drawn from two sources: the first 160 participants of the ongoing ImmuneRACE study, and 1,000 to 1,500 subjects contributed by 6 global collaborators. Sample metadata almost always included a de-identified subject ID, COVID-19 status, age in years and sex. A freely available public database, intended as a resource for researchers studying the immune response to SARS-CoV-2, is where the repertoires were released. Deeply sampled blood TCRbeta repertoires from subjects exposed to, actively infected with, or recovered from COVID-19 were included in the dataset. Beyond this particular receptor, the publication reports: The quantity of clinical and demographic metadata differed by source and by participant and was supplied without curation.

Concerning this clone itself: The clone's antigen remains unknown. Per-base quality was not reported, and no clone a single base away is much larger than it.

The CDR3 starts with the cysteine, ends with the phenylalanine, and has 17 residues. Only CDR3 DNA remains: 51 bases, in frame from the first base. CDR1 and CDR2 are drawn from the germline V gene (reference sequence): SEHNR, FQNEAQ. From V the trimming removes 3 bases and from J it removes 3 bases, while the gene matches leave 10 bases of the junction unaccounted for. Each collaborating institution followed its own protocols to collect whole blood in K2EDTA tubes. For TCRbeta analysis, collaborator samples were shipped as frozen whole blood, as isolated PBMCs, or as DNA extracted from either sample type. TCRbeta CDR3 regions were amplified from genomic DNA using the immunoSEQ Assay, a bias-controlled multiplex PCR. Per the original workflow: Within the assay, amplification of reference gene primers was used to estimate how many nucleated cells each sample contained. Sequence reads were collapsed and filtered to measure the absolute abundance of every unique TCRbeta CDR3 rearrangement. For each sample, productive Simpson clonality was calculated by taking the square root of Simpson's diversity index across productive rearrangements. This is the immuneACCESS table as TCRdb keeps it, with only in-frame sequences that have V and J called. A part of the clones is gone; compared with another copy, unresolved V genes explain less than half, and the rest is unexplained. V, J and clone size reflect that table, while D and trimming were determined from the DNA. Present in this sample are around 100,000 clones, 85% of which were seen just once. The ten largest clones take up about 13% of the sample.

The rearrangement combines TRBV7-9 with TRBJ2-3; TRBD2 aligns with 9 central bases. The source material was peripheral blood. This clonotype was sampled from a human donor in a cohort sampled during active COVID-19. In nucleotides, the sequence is TGTGCCAGCAGCTTTGGTAGCGGGGGTGTAGCAACAGATACGCAGTATTTT. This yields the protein CASSFGSGGVATDTQYF.